The 21 T cell receptor beta chains in this list originate from one sample, sequenced in a study of cytomegalovirus exposure and HLA in healthy donors. Assay used: immunoSEQ multiplex PCR; TCRdb lists only in-frame clones, some missing. The repertoire consists of roughly 130,000 clones, with 80% to 90% occurring once and the leading ten covering 6.2%. The specimen sequenced was PBMCs. The source of these receptors is a woman aged 25 to 45 in good health and CMV-seropositive.

This chain uses TRBV9 with TRBJ2-6; 9 bases align to TRBD1. This CDR3 comprises 18 residues. Unmatched junction bases numbered 7, after V lost 3 bases and J lost 0 bases. Germline CDR1 reads SGDLS; CDR2 reads YYNGEE. The CDR3 nucleotides are TGTGCCAGCAGCGCCTACGGGACAGGGAGCTCTGGGGCCAACGTCCTGACTTTC. This codes for CASSAYGTGSSGANVLTF.

The chain carries TRBV5-1 and TRBJ2-1; D unclear. The CDR3 has 15 amino acids. Germline assignment: CDR1 SGHRS and CDR2 YFSETQ. Trimming cost V 1 base and J 0 bases, with 8 bases left between them. The DNA of the CDR3 is TGCGCCAGCAGCTTGTTTTTGAGCTCCTACAATGAGCAGTTCTTC. Translated, it gives CASSLFLSSYNEQFF. Full variable domain (missing parts from reference TRBV5-1 and TRBJ2-1): KAGVTQTPRYLIKTRGQQVTLSCSPISGHRSVSWYQQTPGQGLQFLFEYFSETQRNKGNFPGRFSGRQFSNSRSEMNVSTLELGDSALYLCASSLFLSSYNEQFFGPGTRLTVL.

V is TRBV5-1 and J is TRBJ2-3; TRBD1 agrees at 7 bases. The CDR3 is 14 residues long. With V trimmed by 3 bases and J by 4 bases, 5 bases remained unmatched. Germline-derived CDR1 and CDR2 are SGHRS and YFSETQ. The CDR3 bases are TGCGCCAGCAGCTCTGACAGGGCCCCAGATACGCAGTATTTT. It specifies CASSSDRAPDTQYF.

The count of this clone is one. This chain connects TRBV28 to TRBJ1-2; possible D gene TRBD1, 5 bases. The CDR3 contains 12 residues. CDR1 and CDR2 (germline): MDHEN, SYDVKM. Trimming took 2 bases from V and 5 from J, leaving 6 bases between them. The CDR3 loop reads CASSLKGYGYTF. For the CDR3, the DNA is TGTGCCAGCAGTTTAAAGGGGTATGGCTACACCTTC.

Only one count was recorded for this clone. The chain is built from TRBV7-3 and TRBJ1-5; no reliable D call. The CDR3 loop spans 13 amino acids. V was clipped by 1 base and J by 12 bases, with 13 bases between them. Looked up from germline, CDR1 is SGHTA and CDR2 is FQGTGA. DNA for the CDR3: TGTGCCAGCAGCTTAATAGTCGGCGGCCACCAGCATTTT. This translates into CASSLIVGGHQHF.

The chain links TRBV2 to TRBJ2-7; 8 nucleotides match TRBD1. Trimming at V came to 9 bases and at J to 4 bases, leaving 5 bases not matched to a gene. CDR1 and CDR2 (germline): SNHLY, FYNNEI. The CDR3 spans 12 residues. The CDR3 DNA follows: TGTGCCAGGGGACAGGATCCTTACGAGCAGTACTTC. Translated, it gives CARGQDPYEQYF. Filled out from reference TRBV2 and TRBJ2-7, the complete variable domain reads EPEVTQTPSHQVTQMGQEVILRCVPISNHLYFYWYRQILGQKVEFLVSFYNNEISEKSEIFDDQFSVERPDGSNFTLKIRSTKLEDSAMYFCARGQDPYEQYFGPGTRLTVT.

V and J are TRBV11-2 and TRBJ2-7; 8 bases agree with TRBD2. This CDR3 contains 16 residues. The ends lost 1 base at V and 1 base at J; junction bases unmatched: 6. Germline V gene data show CDR1 as SGHAT and CDR2 as FQNNGV. The CDR3 DNA reads TGTGCCAGCAGCTTAGGTGGGGGACTAGTATCCTACGAGCAGTACTTC. Amino acids: CASSLGGGLVSYEQYF. The variable domain in full, with the rest retrieved from reference TRBV11-2 and TRBJ2-7, is EAGVAQSPRYKIIEKRQSVAFWCNPISGHATLYWYQQILGQGPKLLIQFQNNGVVDDSQLPKDRFSAERLKGVDSTLKIQPAKLEDSAVYLCASSLGGGLVSYEQYFGPGTRLTVT.

J is TRBJ1-2 and V is TRBV28; maybe TRBD1 (5 bases). Germline V gene sequence: CDR1 MDHEN, CDR2 SYDVKM. V gave up 6 bases and J gave up 5 bases, with 13 bases separating them. The CDR3 consists of 13 residues. CDR3 in amino acids: CASRSGTVYGYTF. CDR3 coding DNA: TGTGCCAGCAGGTCCGGGACTGTTTATGGCTACACCTTC.

The chain recombines TRBV5-6 with TRBJ2-7, with 8 bases that match TRBD2. Germline V gene sequence: CDR1 SGHDT, CDR2 YYEEEE. V lost 0 bases, J lost 4 bases, and 3 bases stayed unmatched. The CDR3 spans 14 residues. CDR3 region: CASSLAGLVYEQYF. The CDR3 nucleotides read TGTGCCAGCAGCTTGGCGGGACTAGTTTACGAGCAGTACTTC.

This rearrangement joins TRBV29-1 to TRBJ2-5, with D tentatively TRBD2 (7 bases). The V end was cut by 2 bases, the J end by 5 bases, with 15 bases between. The CDR3 is made up of 14 amino acids. Germline CDR1 reads SQVTM; CDR2 reads ANQGSEA. The CDR3 DNA is TGCAGCGTTGAAAGGGGGGGAGATTGGGAGACCCAGTACTTC. Translated: CSVERGGDWETQYF.

The chain couples TRBV29-1 to TRBJ2-3; 7 nucleotides agree with TRBD2. This CDR3 spans 17 amino acids. Germline CDR1 reads SQVTM; CDR2 reads ANQGSEA. V shed 0 bases, J shed 1 base, and the junction held 10 bases outside the gene matches. The CDR3 reads CSVEEKRDLWRTDTQYF. CDR3 sequence (DNA): TGCAGCGTTGAAGAGAAGCGGGACCTTTGGCGCACAGATACGCAGTATTTT.

This sequence joins TRBV9 and TRBJ2-3; perhaps TRBD2 as D (6 bases). V shed 4 bases and J shed 1 base, with 19 bases lying between them. Germline V CDR1 and CDR2: SGDLS, YYNGEE. The CDR3 totals 17 residues. The CDR3 nucleotides are TGTGCCAGCAGCTTCGGACCTGCCGGGGAGGGCACAGATACGCAGTATTTT. It encodes CASSFGPAGEGTDTQYF.

The rearrangement uses TRBV11-2 and TRBJ1-1, with 7 bases identical to TRBD1. The trim removed 5 bases at V and 3 bases at J, leaving 9 bases unmatched. Germline assignment: CDR1 SGHAT and CDR2 FQNNGV. This CDR3 is 15 amino acids long. The CDR3 protein is CASSVSIRGDTEAFF. As DNA, the CDR3 is TGTGCCAGCAGCGTCTCGATCAGGGGGGACACTGAAGCTTTCTTT.

V is TRBV10-2 and J is TRBJ2-5; D is perhaps TRBD1 (6 bases). Per the germline V gene, CDR1 is WSHSY and CDR2 is SAAADI. The CDR3 covers 13 residues. Trimming cost V 3 bases and J 5 bases, with 10 bases left between them. CDR3 nucleotide sequence: TGCGCCAGCAGTGATGGGGGCGGGGAGACCCAGTACTTC. Translation: CASSDGGGETQYF.

This chain connects TRBV5-4 to TRBJ2-1, with 11 bases fitting TRBD2. The CDR3 is 20 amino acids. Trimming removed 4 bases from V and 0 bases from J; junction bases left unmatched: 15. Germline-derived CDR1 and CDR2 are SGHNT and YYREEE (reference sequence). Here the CDR3 reads CASSDGPGLAAPSSYNEQFF. Written as DNA, the CDR3 is TGTGCCAGCAGCGACGGGCCGGGACTAGCGGCCCCTAGCTCCTACAATGAGCAGTTCTTC.

V usage is TRBV6-6 and J usage is TRBJ2-7, with D tentatively TRBD1 (6 bases). V was trimmed by 2 bases and J by 0 bases, leaving 8 bases between them. Germline CDR1 reads MNHNY; CDR2 reads SVGAGI (reference sequence). The CDR3 contains 14 residues. CDR3 amino acids: CASSYQDSSYEQYF. The CDR3 DNA is TGTGCCAGCAGTTACCAGGACAGCTCCTACGAGCAGTACTTC.

CDR3 nucleotide sequence: TGTGCCAGCAGTCATCGGGGTGGGGCCAACGTCCTGACTTTC. It encodes CASSHRGGANVLTF. V and J are TRBV13 and TRBJ2-6, with D possibly being TRBD2 (5 bases). V lost 6 bases and J 3 bases, leaving 9 bases between the germline ends. Germline loops: CDR1 PRHDT, CDR2 FYEKMQ (reference sequence). This CDR3 is built from 14 residues.

V and J are TRBV5-1 and TRBJ2-1, with a weak D call TRBD2 (5 bases). V was clipped by 9 bases and J by 0 bases, with 13 bases between them. The CDR3 extends over 14 amino acids. CDR1 and CDR2 from the germline V gene are SGHRS and YFSETQ. The CDR3 nucleotides read TGCGCCACCTCGGTGGGAGACTCCTACAATGAGCAGTTCTTC. This codes for CATSVGDSYNEQFF.

The chain recombines TRBV5-1 with TRBJ2-5; a weak D match, TRBD2 (5 bases). The germline V gene has CDR1 SGHRS and CDR2 YFSETQ. Trimming removed 6 bases at V and 4 bases at J, with 13 bases between. The CDR3 has 13 residues. The CDR3 DNA is TGCGCCAGCAAGGAGGTAGCCGGAGAGACCCAGTACTTC. Translating it yields CASKEVAGETQYF.

The chain joins TRBV2 to TRBJ2-3; D is ambiguous. Germline assignment: CDR1 SNHLY and CDR2 FYNNEI. CDR3 length equals 15 residues. The germline V and J ends were trimmed by 4 bases and 2 bases, with 13 bases remaining between them. The CDR3 DNA sequence: TGTGCCAGCAGTGTTGCGTGGGCAAACACAGATACGCAGTATTTT. Translated: CASSVAWANTDTQYF.

This clone was seen only a few times. The chain links TRBV2 to TRBJ1-6, with TRBD1 matching 8 bases. Germline lookup yields CDR1 SNHLY and CDR2 FYNNEI. The CDR3 covers 14 residues. Trimming took 6 bases from V and 10 from J; bases not matched to a gene: 8. For the CDR3, the DNA is TGTGCCAGCAGCGGGACAGGCGGTCGGTCACCCCTCCACTTT. Translating it yields CASSGTGGRSPLHF. The variable domain in full, completed from reference TRBV2 and TRBJ1-6, reads EPEVTQTPSHQVTQMGQEVILRCVPISNHLYFYWYRQILGQKVEFLVSFYNNEISEKSEIFDDQFSVERPDGSNFTLKIRSTKLEDSAMYFCASSGTGGRSPLHFGNGTRLTVT.